This T cell receptor (beta chain) came from a study of T cells after yellow fever vaccination. The wider study: Low-cell-number fractions were prepared with SMART-Seq v4 Ultra Low Input.

The 5'RACE template-switching step produced TCR cDNA and added a universal primer site and UMIs. TCRdb re-derived calls from the 5' RACE reads in MiXCR, one entry per CDR3 protein. The sample has about 330,000 distinct CDR3 sequences, 4.1% seen once; the top ten hold under 30%. The V gene's germline CDR1 is LNHNV and CDR2 YYDKDF (reference sequence). V was shortened by 1 base and J by 5 bases, with 13 bases between the two germline ends. This CDR3 has 15 amino acids. Concerning this clonotype: Its target is unknown.

Study-wide results and limits: Most primary-vaccination clones recurred post-booster (just under 98% CD4, just over 85% CD8). Contaminants from the bulk population, in the form of abundant clonotypes, could be found in FACS-sorted repertoires.

The sequencing used PBMCs, collected 5 days after the yellow fever booster vaccination. The TCR comes from a man between 18 and 35 years old who received the YFV17D yellow fever vaccine. This chain uses TRBV15 with TRBJ2-3; the D call may be TRBD1 or TRBD2 (6 bases each). For the CDR3, the DNA is TGTGCCACCAGCAGAGGATGGAGGGGGGTAGATACGCAGTATTTT. It codes for CATSRGWRGVDTQYF. Drawing the rest from reference TRBV15 and TRBJ2-3, the complete variable domain is DAMVIQNPRYQVTQFGKPVTLSCSQTLNHNVMYWYQQKSSQAPKLLFHYYDKDFNNEADTPDNFQSRRPNTSFCFLDIRSPGLGDTAMYLCATSRGWRGVDTQYFGPGTRLTVL.